What follows is one TCR beta chain and its context. The antigen is unknown. These data originate in a study of cytomegalovirus exposure and HLA in healthy donors. Study-level points and caveats: Whilst most TCR sequences proved rare, a subset of public TCRs occurred across many donors.

Trimming stripped 8 bases from V and 4 bases from J, with 12 bases between. This CDR3 is built from 12 residues. From germline, CDR1 is SEHNR and CDR2 FQNEAQ (reference sequence). Amplification used 60 Vbeta primers and 13 Jbeta primers. The data were produced by immunoSEQ multiplex PCR, yet TCRdb's version contains in-frame clones alone and is incomplete. The sample consists of a few hundred thousand clones, around 80% of them appearing once. The receptor comes from a man aged 30 to 39 in good health and CMV-seronegative. The V call is TRBV7-9, the J call TRBJ2-7; maybe TRBD2 (5 bases). Sample: PBMCs. DNA for the CDR3: TGTGCCAGCGGTCTAGCCTTATACGAGCAGTACTTC. Encoded protein: CASGLALYEQYF.